Below are 7 T cell receptor beta chains sequenced from a single sample in a study of tissue T cells after allogeneic stem cell transplantation. Here immunoSEQ multiplex PCR was the method, and the copy in TCRdb shows in-frame clones only, minus some. Among about 5,000 clones, roughly half were seen once, and the ten largest hold approximately 7%. As for time point: mouse harvest day 7 after allogeneic transplant. Tail vein injection delivered 10^7 T-cell-depleted bone marrow cells and 10^6 splenic CD5+ T cells. The sample taken for sequencing was gut tissue. Receptors originate from a female BALB/c mouse given C57BL/6 T cells with graft-versus-host disease after an allogeneic hematopoietic cell transplant.

About this clone: Gene names and germline refer to mouse. The sequence runs out 1 residue before the end of the CDR3; the remainder is reconstructed from the germline J gene. The gene calls are TRBV21 and TRBJ2-4; D is uncertain. TRBV21 is given ORF status, its function remaining uncertain. This CDR3 is built from 13 residues. V lost 0 bases and J 4 bases, leaving 5 bases between the germline ends. CDR3 in amino acids: CASSQSRENTLYF. CDR3 DNA (partial): TGTGCTAGCAGTCAATCTAGGGAAAACACCTTGTAC.

Notes on this clone: Genes and germline are mouse. The read terminates 1 residue ahead of where the CDR3 ends, so the germline J gene completes it. The gene calls are TRBV1 and TRBJ2-2; 7 positions match TRBD1. This CDR3 contains 16 residues. The J segment lost 0 bases and the V segment lost 5 bases, leaving 6 bases of the junction unmatched. The germline V gene has CDR1 NSQYPW and CDR2 LRSPGD (reference sequence). The CDR3 loop is CTCSSRDRANTGQLYF. CDR3 DNA, as far as it was read: TGCACCTGCAGTTCCCGGGACAGAGCAAACACCGGGCAGCTCTAC.

On this clone itself: The listed genes are named as in mouse. The CDR3 is cut off 1 residue early in the read; its end comes from the germline J gene. The chain joins TRBV29 to TRBJ2-3, with 7 bases fitting TRBD2. The length of the CDR3 is 14 residues. The junction had 6 bases not matched to a gene; V was cut back by 6 bases and J by 3 bases. Germline lookup yields CDR1 MSHET and CDR2 SYDVDS. CDR3 bases read: TGTGCTAGCAGGCCCGGGGGGGGGGCAGAAACGCTGTAT. It encodes CASRPGGGAETLY. The entire CDR3 is CASRPGGGAETLYF.

As for this clone: Gene names follow the mouse nomenclature. The CDR3 is cut off 1 residue early in the read; its end comes from the germline J gene. The V call is TRBV4, the J call TRBJ2-2; D is uncertain. CDR1 and CDR2 (germline): LGHDT, YNNKQL (reference sequence). The V gene lost 3 bases and the J gene lost 5 bases, with 4 bases spanning the gap. The CDR3 extends over 12 amino acids. Partial CDR3 DNA: TGTGCCAGCAGCTACGGGACCGGGCAGCTCTAC. It specifies CASSYGTGQLY. The complete CDR3 reads CASSYGTGQLYF.

As regards this clone: Each gene name is a mouse one. The read ends 1 residue before the CDR3 terminus; that terminus is restored from the germline J gene. The chain is built from TRBV26 and TRBJ2-5; D ambiguous. Germline V gene data show CDR1 as KGHPV and CDR2 as FQNQEV (reference sequence). The CDR3 sequence is 13 residues long. V lost 4 bases, J lost 0 bases, and 5 bases lay in between. The DNA read from the CDR3 is TGTGCCAGCAGTCCCAATAACCAAGACACCCAGTAC. Its translation: CASSPNNQDTQY. The whole CDR3 sequence is CASSPNNQDTQYF.

As for this clone: Gene labels here are mouse ones. The read is 1 residue too short to cover the CDR3 end, so that end is filled in from the germline J gene. The chain recombines TRBV26 with TRBJ1-1, with D tentatively TRBD1 (5 bases). Trimming stripped 0 bases from V and 1 base from J, with 12 bases between. CDR3 size: 16 residues. Germline V CDR1 and CDR2: KGHPV, FQNQEV (reference sequence). CDR3 DNA, as far as it was read: TGTGCCAGCAGTCTGTCGGGGGGGGAGGGAAACACAGAAGTCTTC. Translation gives CASSLSGGEGNTEVF. In full, the CDR3 reads CASSLSGGEGNTEVFF. The whole variable domain, filled in from reference TRBV26 and TRBJ1-1, reads NSKVIQTPRYLVKGQGQKAKMRCIPEKGHPVVFWYQQNKNNEFKFLINFQNQEVLQQIDMTEKRFSAECPSNSPCSLEIQSSEAGDSALYLCASSLSGGEGNTEVFFGKGTRLTVV.

A note on this clone: Genes here carry mouse names. Read sequence stops 1 residue before the CDR3 end, and the germline J gene provides the missing end. This sequence joins TRBV29 and TRBJ2-5, with no clear D. Trimming cost V 5 bases and J 4 bases, with 1 base left between them. Germline CDR1 and CDR2: MSHET and SYDVDS. There are 10 residues in the CDR3. The sequenced part of the CDR3 DNA is TGTGCTAGCAGTAAAGACACCCAGTAC. It encodes CASSKDTQY. The CDR3 in its entirety is CASSKDTQYF. The entire variable domain, with the rest obtained from reference TRBV29 and TRBJ2-5, is as follows: DMKVTQMPRYLIKRMGENVLLECGQDMSHETMYWYRQDPGLGLQLIYISYDVDSNSEGDIPKGYRVSRKKREHFSLILDSAKTNQTSVYFCASSKDTQYFGPGTRLLVL.